The rows below give T cell receptor beta chains drawn from one sample of a study of blood T cell repertoires in COVID-19. The assay was immunoSEQ multiplex PCR, and TCRdb's table has in-frame clones only and misses some. The sample holds under 130,000 clones, approximately 84% seen once. The sequenced sample was peripheral blood. The source is a human donor in a cohort sampled during active COVID-19. CDR3s include the opening cysteine and the closing phenylalanine or tryptophan. Fields, in order: D gene, J gene, V gene, clone size, CDR3 protein, CDR3 DNA. A D gene is named only where the DNA matches it firmly. Part of the rows lack a size; the others show once, few, many or a class for expanded clones.

>.|TRBJ2-3|TRBV30|once
CAWTGVDTQYF
TGTGCCTGGACAGGTGTGGATACGCAGTATTTT
>TRBD1|TRBJ1-2|TRBV18|.
CASSPKSGQGSYGYTF
TGTGCCAGCTCACCGAAATCGGGACAGGGGAGCTATGGCTACACCTTC
>.|TRBJ2-5|TRBV7-2|.
CASSLSRTPQETQYF
TGTGCCAGCAGCTTAAGTAGGACTCCACAAGAGACCCAGTACTTC
>TRBD2|TRBJ2-1|TRBV6-2/TRBV6-3|.
CASSLAGGPYEQFF
TGTGCCAGCAGTCTAGCGGGGGGGCCCTATGAGCAGTTCTTC
>TRBD1|TRBJ1-5|TRBV6-5|.
CASSSRQGGHQPQHF
TGTGCCAGCAGTTCGAGACAGGGGGGACATCAGCCCCAGCATTTT
>TRBD2|TRBJ2-1|TRBV15|.
CATRGGGRDEQFF
TGTGCCACCCGGGGCGGGGGGCGTGATGAGCAGTTCTTC
>.|TRBJ1-2|TRBV27|.
CASSLGRGGGYTF
TGTGCCAGCAGTTTGGGCAGGGGTGGGGGCTACACCTTC
>TRBD2|TRBJ2-7|TRBV5-6|few
CASSARGVSYEQYF
TGTGCCAGCAGCGCTCGGGGGGTCTCCTACGAGCAGTACTTC
>TRBD1|TRBJ1-1|TRBV7-6|.
CASSRDRGSEAFF
TGTGCCAGCAGCCGAGACAGGGGAAGTGAAGCTTTCTTT
>.|TRBJ1-6|TRBV7-8|.
CASSEYSPRGSPLHF
TGTGCCAGCAGCGAGTACAGCCCGCGGGGTTCACCCCTCCACTTT
>TRBD1|TRBJ1-1|TRBV27|.
CASSSWRDRGTEAFF
TGTGCCAGCAGTTCCTGGAGGGACAGGGGAACTGAAGCTTTCTTT
>TRBD2|TRBJ2-1|TRBV7-9|.
CASSRGLAGYNEQFF
TGTGCCAGCAGCCGCGGACTAGCGGGGTACAATGAGCAGTTCTTC
>TRBD2|TRBJ2-3|TRBV5-6|.
CASRLVGGLFADTQYF
TGTGCCAGCAGGCTGGTGGGGGGGTTGTTTGCAGATACGCAGTATTTT
>.|TRBJ1-2|TRBV19|.
CASSMARARGYTF
TGTGCCAGTAGTATGGCCAGGGCGAGGGGCTACACCTTC
>.|TRBJ2-5|TRBV5-6|many
CASSLRTRETQYF
TGTGCCAGCAGCTTGAGGACTCGGGAGACCCAGTACTTC
>.|TRBJ2-3|TRBV5-1|few
CASSLEGYTDTQYF
TGCGCCAGCAGCTTGGAGGGGTATACAGATACGCAGTATTTT
>TRBD1|TRBJ1-2|TRBV29-1|.
CSAATGDYGYTF
TGCAGCGCCGCGACAGGGGACTATGGCTACACCTTC